What follows are 27 T cell receptor beta chains derived from one specimen sequenced in a study of blood T cells in healthy people across ages (dated by TCRdb to between 2014 and 2016). The library was built by means of 5' RACE. The run used an Illumina HiSeq 2500. A second 7 to 11 cycle PCR used a sample-barcoded 5' primer and a J-beta primer mix. TCRdb ran its own pipeline on the public reads, namely fastp trimming at Q25 and MiXCR clone calling, and kept in-frame beta chains. Each CDR3 protein appears once, grouped with its most common genes and DNA. Within this sample are 850,000 to 1,000,000 distinct CDR3 sequences, with 51% of them counted one time only. The ten largest account for 20% to 25% of the sample. Sample: blood. All receptors derive from a woman aged 55 to 70 in good health.

The chain carries TRBV7-6 and TRBJ2-4; a possible D gene is TRBD1 (6 bases). Judging by the DNA end, TRBJ2-7 fits better; the J call may be wrong. Germline V gene sequence: CDR1 SGHVS, CDR2 FNYEAQ. The CDR3 totals 15 residues. This chain's CDR3 is CASSSLGGQTYEQYF. The CDR3 bases are TGTGCCAGCAGCTCCCTTGGGGGCCAAACCTACGAGCAGTACTTC.

This clonotype turned up a few times. This chain uses TRBV5-1 with TRBJ2-1; 9 bases line up with TRBD1. V trimming: 4 bases; J trimming: 8 bases; junction bases outside the gene matches: 4. The CDR3 sequence is 13 residues long. Germline V gene sequence: CDR1 SGHRS, CDR2 YFSETQ. CDR3 amino acids: CASSTDRGYEQFF. The CDR3, as DNA: TGCGCCAGCAGCACGGACAGGGGCTATGAGCAGTTCTTC.

This clonotype was seen a few times. The V call is TRBV5-1, the J call TRBJ1-1; no reliable D call. V was trimmed by 0 bases and J by 4 bases, leaving 13 bases between them. Per germline, CDR1 SGHRS and CDR2 YFSETQ. The CDR3 has 15 amino acids. The CDR3 DNA is TGCGCCAGCAGCTTGGTACCAGGAGCTCTCACTGAAGCTTTCTTT. Amino acid sequence: CASSLVPGALTEAFF.

This clonotype was recorded many times. The chain links TRBV5-1 to TRBJ2-1, with 9 positions matching TRBD2. Per the germline V gene, CDR1 is SGHRS and CDR2 is YFSETQ. This CDR3 spans 18 amino acids. Unmatched junction bases numbered 24, after V lost 8 bases and J lost 9 bases. This CDR3 reads CASEPPGTSYRRGAEQFF. CDR3 in DNA: TGCGCCAGTGAACCGCCCGGGACTAGCTACCGCCGGGGGGCTGAGCAGTTCTTC.

This chain uses TRBV3-1 with TRBJ2-7; TRBD2 might be the D (6 bases). V lost 3 bases, J lost 7 bases, and 16 bases lay in between. This CDR3 spans 14 amino acids. The germline V gene encodes CDR1 LGHDT and CDR2 YNNKEL (reference sequence). The CDR3 here is CASSHLARNNEQYF. The CDR3 DNA sequence: TGTGCCAGCAGCCATCTAGCGAGGAACAATGAGCAGTACTTC.

This rearrangement joins TRBV7-9 to TRBJ2-1, with D uncertain. This CDR3 contains 15 residues. Trimming took 0 bases from V and 5 from J, leaving 11 bases between them. CDR1 and CDR2 (germline): SEHNR, FQNEAQ (reference sequence). The CDR3 region is CASSLARGAHNEQFF. CDR3 bases: TGTGCCAGCAGCTTAGCTAGAGGTGCCCACAATGAGCAGTTCTTC.

J is TRBJ2-3 and V is TRBV7-9; 9 bases are shared with TRBD2. The CDR3 totals 15 residues. V shed 5 bases, J shed 3 bases, and the junction held 6 bases outside the gene matches. The V gene's germline CDR1 is SEHNR and CDR2 FQNEAQ (reference sequence). The CDR3 here is CASSKAGGGTDTQYF. CDR3 bases: TGTGCCAGCAGCAAAGCGGGAGGTGGAACAGATACGCAGTATTTT.

The J gene is TRBJ2-7, the V gene TRBV28, with D perhaps being TRBD1 or TRBD2 (5 bases each). This CDR3 has 16 amino acids. Trimming shortened V by 0 bases and J by 1 base, and 13 bases separated the two germline ends. Per germline, CDR1 MDHEN and CDR2 SYDVKM. The CDR3 spells CASSLWGPGPSYEQYF. CDR3 DNA: TGTGCCAGCAGTTTATGGGGCCCGGGACCATCCTACGAGCAGTACTTC.

V is TRBV3-1 and J is TRBJ2-1; D remains unclear. V was cut by 0 bases and J by 5 bases, with 11 bases left in between. Germline V gene data show CDR1 as LGHDT and CDR2 as YNNKEL (reference sequence). The CDR3 has 15 residues. The CDR3 loop is CASSQESWANNEQFF. For the CDR3, the DNA is TGTGCCAGCAGCCAAGAGTCGTGGGCCAACAATGAGCAGTTCTTC.

The rearrangement uses TRBV7-6 and TRBJ2-7, with 14 bases identical to TRBD2. The junction had 5 bases not matched to a gene; V was cut back by 4 bases and J by 3 bases. The CDR3 consists of 16 residues. Germline CDR1 is SGHVS and CDR2 is FNYEAQ. This chain's CDR3 is CASSSQTSGRGYEQYF. CDR3 sequence (DNA): TGTGCCAGCAGCTCCCAGACTAGCGGGAGGGGCTACGAGCAGTACTTC.

The genes are TRBV7-2 and TRBJ2-4; 9 positions agree with TRBD2. The last part of the DNA fits TRBJ2-7 better; the J call may be wrong. Germline CDR1 and CDR2: SGHTA and FQGNSA. The length of the CDR3 is 15 residues. CDR3 sequence reads: CASSLVPSGVGEQYF. The CDR3 nucleotides read TGTGCCAGCAGCTTAGTGCCTAGCGGGGTAGGCGAGCAGTACTTC.

This clonotype was observed a handful of times. This chain uses TRBV20-1 with TRBJ2-5; the match to TRBD1 covers 8 bases. The end of the DNA fits TRBJ2-7 better, so the J call may be wrong. The V gene's germline CDR1 is DFQATT and CDR2 SNEGSKA (reference sequence). CDR3 length equals 13 residues. This CDR3 is CSIEDRVTYEQYF. In DNA, the CDR3 is TGCAGTATAGAGGACAGGGTTACCTACGAGCAGTACTTC.

The chain has TRBV29-1 and TRBJ2-2; 13 bases map to TRBD2. Germline-derived CDR1 and CDR2 are SQVTM and ANQGSEA. The CDR3 has 16 residues. Trimming at V came to 4 bases and at J to 7 bases, leaving 9 bases not matched to a gene. The CDR3 DNA sequence: TGCAGCGTTGGCCCGGGACTAGCGGGACATGTCGGGGAGCTGTTTTTT. It specifies CSVGPGLAGHVGELFF.

This clonotype was counted only a few times. The CDR3 region is CASSAGVGSFIRPEQFF. CDR3 nucleotide sequence: TGTGCCAGCAGCGCAGGTGTTGGGTCATTCATCCGGCCTGAGCAGTTCTTC. This sequence joins TRBV28 and TRBJ2-1; D ambiguous. The V gene's germline CDR1 is MDHEN and CDR2 SYDVKM. This CDR3 has 17 amino acids. The V gene lost 6 bases and the J gene lost 9 bases, with 27 bases spanning the gap.

The chain carries TRBV20-1 and TRBJ2-3; 10 bases map to TRBD2. Germline V lookup: CDR1 DFQATT, CDR2 SNEGSKA (reference sequence). The CDR3 sequence is 14 residues long. The V gene end was trimmed by 8 bases and the J gene end by 9 bases; junction bases not matched to a gene: 14. Here the CDR3 reads CSSKVSGRARTQYF. The CDR3 nucleotides are TGCAGTTCAAAGGTCAGCGGGAGGGCCAGAACGCAGTATTTT.

In this sample, this clonotype turned up a few times. V usage is TRBV27 and J usage is TRBJ1-6; D unclear. Trimming cost V 6 bases and J 0 bases, with 6 bases left between them. The CDR3 is 14 residues long. Per germline, CDR1 MNHEY and CDR2 SMNVEV (reference sequence). CDR3 region: CASRIDSYNSPLHF. In DNA, the CDR3 is TGTGCCAGCAGAATAGACTCCTATAATTCACCCCTCCACTTT.

The chain uses TRBV7-9 and TRBJ2-3; no reliable D call. Trimming took off 5 bases at V and 4 bases at J, with 7 bases between the two ends. CDR1 and CDR2 from the germline V gene are SEHNR and FQNEAQ (reference sequence). The CDR3 consists of 12 residues. The CDR3 protein is CASSTRPDTQYF. CDR3 nucleotides: TGTGCCAGCAGCACCCGCCCAGATACGCAGTATTTT.

The gene calls are TRBV7-8 and TRBJ2-7; the D is unclear. This CDR3 contains 14 residues. V lost 1 base, J lost 0 bases, and 7 bases lay in between. CDR1 is SGHVS and CDR2 is FQNEAQ in the germline V gene. This chain's CDR3 is CASSLVSASYEQYF. CDR3 sequence (DNA): TGTGCCAGCAGCTTAGTTTCTGCCTCCTACGAGCAGTACTTC.

This clonotype was recorded a few times. The chain links TRBV15 to TRBJ2-3, with 10 bases lining up with TRBD2. Losses at the gene ends were 6 bases for V and 6 bases for J; bases not matched to a gene: 6. CDR3 size: 14 residues. Germline loops: CDR1 LNHNV, CDR2 YYDKDF (reference sequence). In nucleotides, the CDR3 is TGTGCCACCAGTGCTAGCGGGAGAATGGATACGCAGTATTTT. Its translation is CATSASGRMDTQYF.

V is TRBV4-2 and J is TRBJ2-7; D is uncertain. CDR1 and CDR2 from the germline V gene are LGHNA and YNFKEQ. V was pared by 4 bases and J by 6 bases, with 16 bases between. This CDR3 is built from 14 residues. The DNA of the CDR3 is TGTGCCAGCAGCCCAGAATATAGTGCTGCCGAGCAGTACTTC. Translated: CASSPEYSAAEQYF.

Here the CDR3 reads CASSPSGQGYVDTQYF. CDR3 coding DNA: TGTGCCAGCAGTCCCTCGGGACAGGGGTATGTAGATACGCAGTATTTT. The chain couples TRBV12-3 or TRBV12-4 to TRBJ2-3, with 10 bases matching TRBD1. CDR3 size: 16 residues. Trimming at V came to 5 bases and at J to 5 bases, leaving 10 bases not matched to a gene.

This clonotype occurred many times. This chain connects TRBV21-1 to TRBJ1-2; no DNA check was done on the table's D call, TRBD1. TRBV21-1 is a listed pseudogene. The CDR3 extends over 14 amino acids. As DNA, the CDR3 is TGTGCCAGCAGCAAAGGGGCACCCGGCTATGGCTACACCTTC. It specifies CASSKGAPGYGYTF.

The V and J genes are TRBV20-1 and TRBJ2-1; 9 bases fit TRBD2. The CDR3 contains 12 residues. Germline V gene sequence: CDR1 DFQATT, CDR2 SNEGSKA (reference sequence). V trimming: 5 bases; J trimming: 14 bases; junction bases outside the gene matches: 10. The CDR3 sequence: CSAPFLAGPEFF. The DNA of the CDR3 is TGCAGTGCTCCGTTTCTAGCGGGACCGGAGTTCTTC.

This clonotype has more than one count but fewer than ten. The chain joins TRBV3-1 to TRBJ2-3, with TRBD2 matching 8 bases. Germline trimming cut 4 bases from V and 6 bases from J; bases unmatched to any gene: 6. There are 14 residues in the CDR3. The germline V gene encodes CDR1 LGHDT and CDR2 YNNKEL (reference sequence). CDR3 amino acids: CASSLGGGFDTQYF. The CDR3 DNA reads as TGTGCCAGCAGCCTCGGGGGGGGATTTGATACGCAGTATTTT.

The chain links TRBV7-8 to TRBJ1-1; tentatively, D is TRBD1 (5 bases). Germline V gene sequence: CDR1 SGHVS, CDR2 FQNEAQ. Trimming shortened V by 1 base and J by 11 bases, and 17 bases separated the two germline ends. CDR3 size: 14 residues. The CDR3 spells CASSLGDLVFGAFF. The CDR3 DNA reads as TGTGCCAGCAGCTTAGGGGACCTTGTTTTCGGGGCTTTCTTT.

The chain recombines TRBV28 with TRBJ2-7; TRBD2 matches 7 bases. The CDR3 sequence is 15 residues long. Germline-derived CDR1 and CDR2 are MDHEN and SYDVKM. V shed 6 bases and J 3 bases; nucleotides not matched to a gene: 11. The CDR3 bases are TGTGCCAGCAGCCCGGGGGGACGGCTTGGCTACGAGCAGTACTTC. Amino acids: CASSPGGRLGYEQYF. Full variable domain (remainder filled in from reference TRBV28 and TRBJ2-7): DVKVTQSSRYLVKRTGEKVFLECVQDMDHENMFWYRQDPGLGLRLIYFSYDVKMKEKGDIPEGYSVSREKKERFSLILESASTNQTSMYLCASSPGGRLGYEQYFGPGTRLTVT.

The rearrangement links TRBV25-1 to TRBJ2-1; 13 nucleotides agree with TRBD2. After removal of 3 bases from V and 6 bases from J, the junction contained 8 bases not matched to a gene. This CDR3 spans 17 amino acids. Germline V gene sequence: CDR1 MGHDK, CDR2 SYGVNS. The CDR3 spells CASSESGTSGTSNEQFF. CDR3 coding DNA: TGTGCCAGCAGTGAGAGCGGGACTAGCGGGACCAGCAATGAGCAGTTCTTC.